Listed here is a single T cell receptor (beta chain). These data are taken from a study of CD8 T cells in Susac syndrome. The V end lost 5 bases, the J end lost 10 bases, and 18 bases lay between the germline ends. The CDR3 covers 15 residues. CDR1 MNHEY and CDR2 SMNVEV come from the germline V gene (reference sequence). RNA was extracted with the RNeasy kit, and a quantity of roughly 0.5 to 1 ug was reverse transcribed using random hexamers. TCRdb passed the immunoSEQ multiplex PCR reads through MiXCR, listing each CDR3 protein once. The sample lists 150,000 to 250,000 distinct CDR3 sequences, 90% to 95% occurring once.

Sequencing was carried out using CD4+ T cells from PBMCs. The clonotype comes from a human donor with multiple sclerosis. The V and J genes are TRBV27 and TRBJ1-6; maybe TRBD1 (6 bases). The CDR3 spells CASSLRTQGNSPLHF. The CDR3 region has the DNA TGTGCCAGCAGTCTTCGCACTCAGGGGAACTCACCCCTCCACTTT.